This T cell receptor (beta chain) is drawn from a study of early T cells in non-severe SARS-CoV-2 infection. Turning to the study itself: Bulk RNA taken from unsorted whole blood was sequenced, leaving chains unpaired.

This clonotype was recorded at least ten times. The target antigen is unknown. V lost 1 base, J lost 5 bases, and 10 bases stayed unmatched. The germline V gene has CDR1 MGHRA and CDR2 YSYEKL. This CDR3 spans 16 amino acids. Unique molecular identifiers (one per individual cDNA molecule) were attached. In TCRdb, the 5' RACE reads were re-called with MiXCR into one record per CDR3 protein. This sample carries 20,000 to 25,000 distinct CDR3 sequences, around 5.1% of them seen once, and the ten largest clones take 2% to 2.5%. Study results and caveats: Private and CD4 specificities were missed by VDJdb matching, skewed to anti-spike CD8.

The sample consisted of whole blood. The chain has TRBV4-1 and TRBJ2-7, with 8 bases lining up with TRBD2. The sequence was collected from an adult who was a healthcare worker with PCR-confirmed SARS-CoV-2 infection or an uninfected control (not recorded which). CDR3 residues: CASSQGPGRGKNEQYF. The CDR3 nucleotides are TGCGCCAGCAGCCAAGGGCCCGGGAGGGGGAAAAACGAGCAGTACTTC.